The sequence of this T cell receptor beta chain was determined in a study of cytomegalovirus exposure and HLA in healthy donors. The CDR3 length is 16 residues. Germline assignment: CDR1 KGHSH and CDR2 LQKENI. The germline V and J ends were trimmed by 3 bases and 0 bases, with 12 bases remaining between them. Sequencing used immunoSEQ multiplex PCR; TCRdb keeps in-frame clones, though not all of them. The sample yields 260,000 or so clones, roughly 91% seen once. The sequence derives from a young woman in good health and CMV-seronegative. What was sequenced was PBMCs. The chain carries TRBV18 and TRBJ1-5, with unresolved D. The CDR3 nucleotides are TGTGCCAGCTCACCGGAACATCCTTATAGCAATCAGCCCCAGCATTTT. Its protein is CASSPEHPYSNQPQHF.